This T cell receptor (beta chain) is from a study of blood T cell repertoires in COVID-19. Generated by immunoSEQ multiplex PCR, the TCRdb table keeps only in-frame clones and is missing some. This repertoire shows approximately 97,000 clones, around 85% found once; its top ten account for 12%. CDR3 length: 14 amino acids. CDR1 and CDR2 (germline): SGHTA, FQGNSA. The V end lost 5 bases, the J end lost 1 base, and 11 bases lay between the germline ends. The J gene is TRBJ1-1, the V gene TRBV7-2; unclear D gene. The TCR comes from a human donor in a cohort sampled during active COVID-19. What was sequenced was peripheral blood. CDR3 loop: CASSPPRGNTEAFF. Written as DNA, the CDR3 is TGTGCCAGCAGCCCCCCTCGCGGGAACACTGAAGCTTTCTTT.